Described below is a single T cell receptor beta chain sequence and its context. What it recognizes is unknown. CDR1 is SQVTM and CDR2 is ANQGSEA in the germline V gene. V lost 6 bases, J lost 8 bases, and 10 bases lay in between. The CDR3 has 10 residues. The source of the sample is a study of T cells in Graves' hyperthyroidism and ophthalmopathy. Overall study findings and caveats: A 13 V-J signature model discriminated ophthalmopathy versus stable hyperthyroidism.

Amplification of TCR beta CDR3 regions was performed using RNA transcripts as template. Initially, a first-round RT-PCR of the TCR CDR3 employed the HTBI primer set. Using its own MiXCR run on the multiplex PCR reads, TCRdb lists one record per CDR3 protein. The sample has around 580,000 distinct CDR3 sequences; under 60% are singletons. V is TRBV29-1 and J is TRBJ1-1; D unresolved. The sequencing input was peripheral blood or thyroid tissue (not recorded which). This TCR came from a woman younger than 35 with Graves' hyperthyroidism. The CDR3 DNA reads as TGCAGCGTGAGGGAGCGGGAAGCTTTCTTT. Residues: CSVREREAFF.